What follows describes a single T cell receptor (beta chain). Its recognized antigen is unknown. Qualities for individual bases were not recorded, and no much larger clone is one base off. TCRbeta CDR3 regions were amplified from genomic DNA by means of the immunoSEQ Assay, a bias-controlled multiplex PCR. In the original analysis: Nucleated cell counts per sample were estimated from amplification of reference gene primers within the assay. To quantify the absolute abundance of each unique TCRbeta CDR3 rearrangement, sequence reads were collapsed and filtered. For each sample, productive Simpson clonality was calculated as the square root of Simpson's diversity index over productive rearrangements. TCRdb took over this immuneACCESS table, retaining in-frame rearrangements with V and J assigned. Such tables are incomplete; in checked studies, under half of the missing clones stem from an unresolved V gene, and the remainder is unexplained. That table is the source of V, J and clone size, and D and trimming were worked out from the DNA. The sample data list approximately 220,000 clones, and around four fifths of these were observed just once. In total, the top ten clones hold around 25% of the sample.

Cut back by 5 bases and 4 bases, the V and J ends lie 11 bases apart. CDR1 is given as WSHSY and CDR2 as SAAADI, both from the germline V gene. The CDR3 covers 13 residues, taking in both the cysteine and the phenylalanine. The read is trimmed to its CDR3 DNA, 39 bases read in frame from base 1. The sample comes from a study of blood T cell repertoires in COVID-19 (dated by TCRdb to about 2020). Concerning the study at large: The collaborator samples originated in the United States, Italy and Spain and spanned the acute and convalescent phases of COVID-19. Samples came from the ongoing ImmuneRACE study (first 160 participants) plus 1,254 subjects from 6 global collaborators. The sample metadata nearly always contained a de-identified subject ID, COVID-19 status, age in years and sex. The material from the prospective study consisted of cDNA or gDNA derived from T cells, B-cell-depleted T cells, or PBMCs. Where HLA class I and class II types were available, the types were taken from metadata supplied by the sample provider, not from assay-based typing. A freely available public database, intended as a resource for researchers studying the immune response to SARS-CoV-2, is where the repertoires were released. Deeply sampled blood TCRbeta repertoires from subjects exposed to, actively infected with, or recovered from COVID-19 were included in the dataset.

Each collaborating institution followed its own protocols to collect whole blood in K2EDTA tubes. For TCRbeta analysis, collaborators shipped samples as frozen whole blood, isolated PBMCs, or DNA extracted from either of those sample types. Summary of the overall study and its limitations: Clinical and demographic metadata were provided uncurated, with the amount varying by source and participant.

The chain is assembled from TRBV10-2 and TRBJ1-1; a weak D assignment points to TRBD1 (5 bases agree). Sequenced material: peripheral blood. This clonotype originated in a man aged 35-49 years with acute or convalescent COVID-19. In nucleotides, the sequence is TGCGCCAGCAGTACGGGGGAGACCACTGAAGCTTTCTTT. The translation is CASSTGETTEAFF.